Presented here are 8 T cell receptor beta chains from one specimen sequenced in a study of radiation and T cells in renal cell carcinoma (dated by TCRdb to the early 2020s). Explained via the paper, the time point label denotes: tumor resected at nephrectomy. The sample's treatment or condition label, in plain terms: 15 Gy SBRT to primary tumor, nephrectomy 4 weeks later. To prepare the library, the immunoSEQ multiplex PCR assay was applied. TCRdb stores this immuneACCESS table with in-frame sequences only. Part of the clones is absent; in the studies checked, under half of the shortfall reflects unresolved V genes, and no reason is known for the rest. Counted in this sample were about 9,000 clones; almost 65% of them appeared once. The ten most abundant clones make up 16% of the sample. The input for sequencing was tumor tissue, taken from a patient whose treatment included radiotherapy and nephrectomy. These receptors originate from a woman in her fifties or sixties with renal cell carcinoma.

On this clone itself: Other DNA sequences in this sample translate to the same CDR3. The chain carries TRBV6-5 and TRBJ2-7, with D possibly being TRBD1 (5 bases). The CDR3 length is 13 residues. V lost 2 bases to trimming and J lost 2 bases, with 7 bases between them. The germline CDR1 and CDR2 sequences are MNHEY and SVGAGI. The CDR3 DNA is TGTGCCAGCAGTTACCCAGGGACCTACGAGCAGTACTTC. It is translated as CASSYPGTYEQYF.

The rearrangement uses TRBV15 and TRBJ1-5; D remains unclear. V gave up 1 base and J gave up 4 bases, with 2 bases separating them. The CDR3 length is 12 residues. The germline CDR1 and CDR2 sequences are LNHNV and YYDKDF (reference sequence). CDR3 bases: TGTGCCACCAGCAGAGTAAATCAGCCCCAGCATTTT. Translation gives CATSRVNQPQHF.

The chain recombines TRBV6-6 with TRBJ1-5, with D tentatively TRBD1 (6 bases). V dropped 5 bases and J dropped 2 bases, with 16 bases sitting between them. CDR1 MNHNY and CDR2 SVGAGI come from the germline V gene (reference sequence). CDR3 length: 16 residues. The CDR3 DNA sequence: TGTGCCAGCAGTCCCACAGGGTCTGAGGGCAATCAGCCCCAGCATTTT. Protein: CASSPTGSEGNQPQHF.

This chain joins TRBV19 and TRBJ2-4; maybe TRBD2 (7 bases). This CDR3 region has 15 residues. CDR1 LNHDA and CDR2 SQIVND come from the germline V gene (reference sequence). V gave up 8 bases and J gave up 2 bases, with 16 bases separating them. The CDR3 DNA sequence: TGTGCCAGTGCCGGGGGGCCCAGGACCAAAAACATTCAGTACTTC. Its translation: CASAGGPRTKNIQYF.

The V call is TRBV4-2, the J call TRBJ1-4; 7 nucleotides line up with TRBD1. From germline, CDR1 is LGHNA and CDR2 YNFKEQ. V gave up 2 bases and J gave up 0 bases; unmatched junction bases: 3. This CDR3 region has 16 residues. This CDR3 is CASSQNRGSTNEKLFF. The DNA for the CDR3 is TGTGCCAGCAGCCAAAACAGGGGCTCAACTAATGAAAAACTGTTTTTT.

The genes are TRBV19 and TRBJ2-3; D perhaps matches TRBD1 (6 bases). Trimming took off 7 bases at V and 0 bases at J, with 17 bases between the two ends. Germline assignment: CDR1 LNHDA and CDR2 SQIVND (reference sequence). CDR3 size: 16 residues. CDR3 sequence: CASTRGQPPSTDTQYF. The CDR3 region has the DNA TGTGCCAGTACCCGAGGACAGCCTCCTAGCACAGATACGCAGTATTTT. Variable domain in full (rest from reference TRBV19 and TRBJ2-3): DGGITQSPKYLFRKEGQNVTLSCEQNLNHDAMYWYRQDPGQGLRLIYYSQIVNDFQKGDIAEGYSVSREKKESFPLTVTSAQKNPTAFYLCASTRGQPPSTDTQYFGPGTRLTVL.

This clone occurred a few times. The chain couples TRBV6-6 to TRBJ1-1, with a weak D call TRBD1 (5 bases). Trimming left V 5 bases short and J 1 base short, with 8 bases between. This CDR3 is 13 amino acids long. CDR1 and CDR2 (germline): MNHNY, SVGAGI (reference sequence). CDR3 nucleotides: TGTGCCAGCAGTGACGGACAGAACACTGAAGCTTTCTTT. This codes for CASSDGQNTEAFF.

The chain couples TRBV19 to TRBJ2-7; either TRBD1 or TRBD2 may fit D (5 bases each). The CDR3 has 18 amino acids. Trimming stripped 4 bases from V and 0 bases from J, with 22 bases between. The germline V gene encodes CDR1 LNHDA and CDR2 SQIVND (reference sequence). The CDR3 spells CASSRRTRLYYASYEQYF. CDR3 nucleotides: TGTGCCAGTAGTAGACGGACACGACTATATTACGCCTCCTACGAGCAGTACTTC.